The 4 T cell receptor beta chains in this list originate from one sample, sequenced in a study of blood T cell repertoires in COVID-19. Method: immunoSEQ multiplex PCR; TCRdb's copy keeps in-frame clones and lacks some. The sample has 380,000 or so clones, 85% to 90% seen once. The specimen was PBMCs or T cells enriched from blood (not recorded which). The source of these receptors is a woman in her 30s with acute COVID-19.

This chain uses TRBV24-1 with TRBJ1-2, with TRBD1 matching 11 bases. The CDR3 contains 17 residues. Germline CDR1 reads KGHDR; CDR2 reads SFDVKD. V lost 2 bases to trimming and J lost 7 bases; unmatched junction nucleotides: 11. CDR3 coding DNA: TGTGCCACCAGTGATTCGAGGACAGGGGGCAACGTAGGTGGCTACACCTTC. Encoded protein: CATSDSRTGGNVGGYTF.

The chain is built from TRBV11-2 and TRBJ1-2, with 9 bases identical to TRBD1. The V gene's germline CDR1 is SGHAT and CDR2 FQNNGV. The CDR3 is 15 amino acids. V lost 2 bases and J lost 2; bases outside the gene matches: 3. The CDR3 DNA sequence: TGTGCCAGCAGCTTACGGACAGGGGACAACTATGGCTACACCTTC. This translates into CASSLRTGDNYGYTF.

The gene calls are TRBV30 and TRBJ2-5; 10 positions agree with TRBD2. Germline-derived CDR1 and CDR2 are GTSNPN and SVGIG (reference sequence). Losses at the gene ends were 1 base for V and 0 bases for J; bases not matched to a gene: 5. The CDR3 sequence is 16 residues long. The CDR3 bases are TGTGCCTGGAGTGCCCTAGCGGGGGCGTACCAAGAGACCCAGTACTTC. Translated: CAWSALAGAYQETQYF.

The chain uses TRBV10-1 and TRBJ1-1; a possible D gene is TRBD1 (5 bases). The V gene lost 5 bases and the J gene lost 1 base, with 8 bases spanning the gap. Per the germline V gene, CDR1 is WNHNN and CDR2 is SYGVQD (reference sequence). The CDR3 length is 13 residues. CDR3 protein: CASSQDKNTEAFF. CDR3 DNA: TGCGCCAGCAGTCAGGACAAGAACACTGAAGCTTTCTTT.